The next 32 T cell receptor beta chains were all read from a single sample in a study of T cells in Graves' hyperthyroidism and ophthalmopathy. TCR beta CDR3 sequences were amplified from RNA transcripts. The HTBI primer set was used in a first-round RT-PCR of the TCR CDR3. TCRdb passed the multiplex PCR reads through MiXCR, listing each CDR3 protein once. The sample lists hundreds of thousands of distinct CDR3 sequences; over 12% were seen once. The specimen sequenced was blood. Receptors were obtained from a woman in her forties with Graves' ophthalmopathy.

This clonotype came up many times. CDR3 region: CASSTRNSPLHF. CDR3 DNA sequence: TGTGCCAGCAGCACCAGAAATTCACCCCTCCACTTT. The J gene is TRBJ1-6, the V gene TRBV12-3 or TRBV12-4; no clear D gene. The CDR3 is 12 amino acids. The ends were cut back, 6 bases at V and 7 bases at J, with 7 bases in the middle.

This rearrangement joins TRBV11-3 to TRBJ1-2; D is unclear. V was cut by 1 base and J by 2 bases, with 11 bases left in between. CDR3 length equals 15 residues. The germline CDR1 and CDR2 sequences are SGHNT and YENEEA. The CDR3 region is CASSLASGRNYGYTF. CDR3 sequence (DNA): TGTGCCAGCAGCTTAGCAAGCGGCAGGAACTATGGCTACACCTTC.

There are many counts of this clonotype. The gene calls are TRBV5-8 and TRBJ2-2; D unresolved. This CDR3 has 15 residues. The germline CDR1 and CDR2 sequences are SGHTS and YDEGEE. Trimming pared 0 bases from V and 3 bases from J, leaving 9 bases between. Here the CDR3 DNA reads TGTGCCAGCAGCTTGGGCGATAGGTACACCGGGGAGCTGTTTTTT. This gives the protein CASSLGDRYTGELFF.

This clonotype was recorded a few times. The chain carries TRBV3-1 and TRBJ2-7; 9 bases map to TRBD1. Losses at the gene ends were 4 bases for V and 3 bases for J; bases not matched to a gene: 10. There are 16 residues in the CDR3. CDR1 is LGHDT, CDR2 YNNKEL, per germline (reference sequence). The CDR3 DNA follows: TGTGCCAGCAGCCCCACCGGGGGGACAGGGTTCTACGAGCAGTACTTC. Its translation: CASSPTGGTGFYEQYF.

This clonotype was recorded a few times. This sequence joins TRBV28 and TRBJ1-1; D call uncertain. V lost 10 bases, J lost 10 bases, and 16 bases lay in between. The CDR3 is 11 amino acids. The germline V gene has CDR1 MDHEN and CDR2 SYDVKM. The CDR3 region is CATNRGTRAFF. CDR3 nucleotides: TGTGCCACCAATAGAGGTACTCGAGCTTTCTTT. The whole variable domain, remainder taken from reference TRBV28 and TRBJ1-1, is DVKVTQSSRYLVKRTGEKVFLECVQDMDHENMFWYRQDPGLGLRLIYFSYDVKMKEKGDIPEGYSVSREKKERFSLILESASTNQTSMYLCATNRGTRAFFGQGTRLTVV.

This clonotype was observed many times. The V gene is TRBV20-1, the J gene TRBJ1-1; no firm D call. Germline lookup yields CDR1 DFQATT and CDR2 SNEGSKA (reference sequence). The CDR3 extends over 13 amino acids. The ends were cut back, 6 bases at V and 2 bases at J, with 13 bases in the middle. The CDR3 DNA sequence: TGCAGTGCCAGGCCGGGCCCCAACACTGAAGCTTTCTTT. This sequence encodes CSARPGPNTEAFF.

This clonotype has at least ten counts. CDR3 sequence reads: CASRILKPGQGRMNTEAFF. The CDR3, as DNA: TGTGCCAGCAGAATACTAAAACCGGGACAGGGCAGGATGAACACTGAAGCTTTCTTT. V and J are TRBV6-4 and TRBJ1-1, with TRBD1 matching 9 bases. Germline CDR1 reads MRHNA; CDR2 reads SNTAGT. The CDR3 covers 19 residues. V dropped 6 bases and J dropped 0; count of bases not matched to a gene: 17.

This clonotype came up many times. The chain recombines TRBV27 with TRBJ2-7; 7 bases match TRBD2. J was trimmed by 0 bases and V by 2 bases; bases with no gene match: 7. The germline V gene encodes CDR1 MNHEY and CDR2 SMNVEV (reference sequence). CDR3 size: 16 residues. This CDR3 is CASSLEPSGGSYEQYF. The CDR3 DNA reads TGTGCCAGCAGTTTAGAACCTAGCGGCGGCTCCTACGAGCAGTACTTC.

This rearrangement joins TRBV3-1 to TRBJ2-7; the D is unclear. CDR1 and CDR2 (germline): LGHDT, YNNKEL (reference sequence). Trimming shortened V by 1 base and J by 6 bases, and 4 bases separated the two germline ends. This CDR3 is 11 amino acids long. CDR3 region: CASSQATEQYF. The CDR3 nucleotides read TGTGCCAGCAGCCAAGCAACCGAGCAGTACTTC.

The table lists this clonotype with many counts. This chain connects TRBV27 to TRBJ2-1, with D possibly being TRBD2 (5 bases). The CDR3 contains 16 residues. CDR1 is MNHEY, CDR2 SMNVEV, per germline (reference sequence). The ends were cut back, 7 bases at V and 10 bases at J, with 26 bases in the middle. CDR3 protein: CASTSPSGVGVKEQFF. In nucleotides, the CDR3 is TGTGCCAGCACCTCGCCATCAGGCGTCGGGGTCAAGGAGCAGTTCTTC.

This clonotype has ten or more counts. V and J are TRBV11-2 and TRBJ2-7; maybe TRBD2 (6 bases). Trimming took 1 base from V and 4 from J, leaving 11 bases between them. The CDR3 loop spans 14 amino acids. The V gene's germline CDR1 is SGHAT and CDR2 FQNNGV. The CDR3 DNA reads TGTGCCAGCAGCTTAGTGCCTGGACTATACGAGCAGTACTTC. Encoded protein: CASSLVPGLYEQYF. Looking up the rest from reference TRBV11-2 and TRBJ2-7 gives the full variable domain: EAGVAQSPRYKIIEKRQSVAFWCNPISGHATLYWYQQILGQGPKLLIQFQNNGVVDDSQLPKDRFSAERLKGVDSTLKIQPAKLEDSAVYLCASSLVPGLYEQYFGPGTRLTVT.

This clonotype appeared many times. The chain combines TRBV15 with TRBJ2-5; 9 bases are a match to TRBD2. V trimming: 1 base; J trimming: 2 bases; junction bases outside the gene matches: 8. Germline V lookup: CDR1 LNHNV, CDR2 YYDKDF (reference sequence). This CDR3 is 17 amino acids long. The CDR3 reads CATSRGRSTSGQETQYF. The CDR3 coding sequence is TGTGCCACCAGCAGAGGAAGGTCGACTAGCGGACAAGAGACCCAGTACTTC.

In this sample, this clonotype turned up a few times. The CDR3 is CSALMAGRNTGELFF. The DNA for the CDR3 is TGCAGCGCCCTTATGGCAGGACGGAACACCGGGGAGCTGTTTTTT. This chain links TRBV29-1 with TRBJ2-2; unclear D gene. CDR1 and CDR2 from the germline V gene are SQVTM and ANQGSEA. This CDR3 region has 15 residues. V was cut by 7 bases and J by 1 base, with 16 bases left in between.

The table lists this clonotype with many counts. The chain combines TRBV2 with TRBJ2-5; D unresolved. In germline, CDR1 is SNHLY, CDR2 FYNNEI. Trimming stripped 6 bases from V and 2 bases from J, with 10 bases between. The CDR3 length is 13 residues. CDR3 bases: TGTGCCAGCAGGTGGCTGAGGCAAGAGACCCAGTACTTC. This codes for CASRWLRQETQYF.

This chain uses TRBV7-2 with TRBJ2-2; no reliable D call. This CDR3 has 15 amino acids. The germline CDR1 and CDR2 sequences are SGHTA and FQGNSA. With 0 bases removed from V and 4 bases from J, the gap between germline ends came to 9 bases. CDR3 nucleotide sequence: TGTGCCAGCAGCTTAGCGCTCTTTCTCACCGGGGAGCTGTTTTTT. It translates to CASSLALFLTGELFF.

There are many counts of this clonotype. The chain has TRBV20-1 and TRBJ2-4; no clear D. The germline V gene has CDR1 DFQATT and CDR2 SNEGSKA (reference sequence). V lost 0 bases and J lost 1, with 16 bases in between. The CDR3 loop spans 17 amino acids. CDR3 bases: TGCAGTGCTAGAGATATGGAAGAACGGCTTGCCAAAAACATTCAGTACTTC. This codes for CSARDMEERLAKNIQYF.

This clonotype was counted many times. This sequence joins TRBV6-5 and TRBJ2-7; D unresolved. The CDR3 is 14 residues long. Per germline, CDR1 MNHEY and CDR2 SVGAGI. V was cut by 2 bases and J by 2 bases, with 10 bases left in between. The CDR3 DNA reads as TGTGCCAGCAGTTACCGAACATCTCCCTACGAGCAGTACTTC. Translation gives CASSYRTSPYEQYF.

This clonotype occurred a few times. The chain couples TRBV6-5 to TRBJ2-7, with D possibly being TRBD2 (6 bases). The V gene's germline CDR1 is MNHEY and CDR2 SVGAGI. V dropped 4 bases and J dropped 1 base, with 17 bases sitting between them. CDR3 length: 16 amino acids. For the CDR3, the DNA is TGTGCCAGCAGTTTTTCTTCGCGGGGATTATCCTACGAGCAGTACTTC. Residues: CASSFSSRGLSYEQYF.

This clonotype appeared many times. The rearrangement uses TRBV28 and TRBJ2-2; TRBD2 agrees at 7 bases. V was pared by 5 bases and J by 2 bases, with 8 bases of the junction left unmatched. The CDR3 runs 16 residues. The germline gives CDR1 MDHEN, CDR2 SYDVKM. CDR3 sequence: CASSLMGTTNTGELFF. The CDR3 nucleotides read TGTGCCAGCAGTCTTATGGGGACTACAAACACCGGGGAGCTGTTTTTT.

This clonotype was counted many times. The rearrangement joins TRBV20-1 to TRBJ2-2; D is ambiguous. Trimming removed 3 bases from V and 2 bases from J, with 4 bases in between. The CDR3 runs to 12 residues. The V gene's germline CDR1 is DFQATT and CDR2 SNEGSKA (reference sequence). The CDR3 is CSARENTGELFF. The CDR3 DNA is TGCAGTGCTAGGGAAAACACCGGGGAGCTGTTTTTT.

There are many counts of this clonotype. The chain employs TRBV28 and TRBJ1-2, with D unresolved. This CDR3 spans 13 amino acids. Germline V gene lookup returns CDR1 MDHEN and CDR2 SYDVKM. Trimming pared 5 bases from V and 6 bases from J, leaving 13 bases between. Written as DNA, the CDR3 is TGTGCCAGCAGTGAGCGGCCGCAAAATGGCTACACCTTC. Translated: CASSERPQNGYTF.

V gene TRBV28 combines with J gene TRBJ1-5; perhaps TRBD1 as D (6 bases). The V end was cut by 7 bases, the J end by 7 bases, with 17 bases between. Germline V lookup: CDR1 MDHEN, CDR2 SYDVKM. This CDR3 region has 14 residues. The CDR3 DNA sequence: TGTGCCAGCACCAAACCACAGGGCGGGCAGCCCCAGCATTTT. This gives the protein CASTKPQGGQPQHF.

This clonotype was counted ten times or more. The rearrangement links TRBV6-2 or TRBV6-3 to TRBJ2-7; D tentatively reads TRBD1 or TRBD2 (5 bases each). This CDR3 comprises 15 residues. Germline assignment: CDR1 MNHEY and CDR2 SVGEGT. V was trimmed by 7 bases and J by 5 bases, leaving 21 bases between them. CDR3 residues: CASTQEGRRVDEQYF. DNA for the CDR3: TGTGCCAGCACCCAAGAGGGACGGCGAGTAGACGAGCAGTACTTC.

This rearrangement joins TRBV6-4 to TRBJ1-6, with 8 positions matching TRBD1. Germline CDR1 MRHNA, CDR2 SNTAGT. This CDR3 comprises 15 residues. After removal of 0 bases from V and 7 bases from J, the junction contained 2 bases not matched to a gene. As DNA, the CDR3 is TGTGCCAGCAGTGACTCGGCAGGGGGCAATTCACCCCTCCACTTT. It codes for CASSDSAGGNSPLHF.

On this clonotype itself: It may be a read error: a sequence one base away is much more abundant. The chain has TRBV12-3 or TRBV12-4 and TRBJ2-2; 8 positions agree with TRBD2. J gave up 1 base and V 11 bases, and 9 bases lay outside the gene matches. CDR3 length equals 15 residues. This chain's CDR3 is CARTRLAKNTGELFF. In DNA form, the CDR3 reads TGTGCCCGCACAAGACTAGCGAAGAACACCGGGGAGCTGTTTTTT.

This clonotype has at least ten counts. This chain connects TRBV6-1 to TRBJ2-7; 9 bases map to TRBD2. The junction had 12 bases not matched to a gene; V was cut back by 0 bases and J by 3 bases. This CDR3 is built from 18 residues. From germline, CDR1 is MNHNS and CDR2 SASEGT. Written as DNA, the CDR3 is TGTGCCAGCAGTGAAGCACCCCCGAGCGCGGGAGGGTTCTACGAGCAGTACTTC. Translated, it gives CASSEAPPSAGGFYEQYF.

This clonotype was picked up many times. The CDR3 reads CAWMGTFQETQYF. DNA for the CDR3: TGTGCCTGGATGGGGACTTTCCAAGAGACCCAGTACTTC. The chain couples TRBV30 to TRBJ2-5, with D possibly being TRBD2 (6 bases). This CDR3 has 13 amino acids. CDR1 is GTSNPN, CDR2 SVGIG, per germline (reference sequence). Between the trimmed V and J ends, which lost 4 bases and 1 base, there was a span of 10 bases.

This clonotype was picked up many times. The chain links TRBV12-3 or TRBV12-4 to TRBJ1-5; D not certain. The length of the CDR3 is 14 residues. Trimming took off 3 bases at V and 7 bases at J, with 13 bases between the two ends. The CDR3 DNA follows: TGTGCCAGCAGTTTTGGGAATCCTCTCCAGCCCCAGCATTTT. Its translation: CASSFGNPLQPQHF.

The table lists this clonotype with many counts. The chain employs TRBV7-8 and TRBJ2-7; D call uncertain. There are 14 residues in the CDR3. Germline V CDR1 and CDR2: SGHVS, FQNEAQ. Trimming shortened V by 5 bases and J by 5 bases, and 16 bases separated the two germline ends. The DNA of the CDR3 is TGTGCCAGCAGCCCTCGCGCGTCCCTGGACGAGCAGTACTTC. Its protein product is CASSPRASLDEQYF.

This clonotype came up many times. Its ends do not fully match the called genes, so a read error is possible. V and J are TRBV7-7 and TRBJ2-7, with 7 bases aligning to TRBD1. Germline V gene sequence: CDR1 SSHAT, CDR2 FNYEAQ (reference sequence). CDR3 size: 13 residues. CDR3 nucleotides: TGTGCTAGCAGCTCCACCGCCAGGGGGACGCAGTACTTC. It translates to CASSSTARGTQYF.

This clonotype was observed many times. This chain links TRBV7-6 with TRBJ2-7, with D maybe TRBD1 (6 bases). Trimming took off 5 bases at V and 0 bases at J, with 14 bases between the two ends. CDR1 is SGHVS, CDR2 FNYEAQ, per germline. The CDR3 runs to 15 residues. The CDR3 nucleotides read TGTGCCAGCAGCGGTGGACAGCCGAGCTCCTACGAGCAGTACTTC. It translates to CASSGGQPSSYEQYF.

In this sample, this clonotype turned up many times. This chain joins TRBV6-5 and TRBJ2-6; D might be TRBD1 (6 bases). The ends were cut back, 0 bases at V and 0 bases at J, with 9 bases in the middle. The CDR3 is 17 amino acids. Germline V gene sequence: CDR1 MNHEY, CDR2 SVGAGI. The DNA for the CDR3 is TGTGCCAGCAGTTACTCGGACAGTCGCTCTGGGGCCAACGTCCTGACTTTC. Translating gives CASSYSDSRSGANVLTF.